This T cell receptor (beta chain) was recovered during a study of OX40 agonist ivuxolimab in advanced cancers. Study overall: Patients were treated with ivuxolimab, an agonistic anti-OX40 (CD134) antibody.

Libraries were prepared by immunoSEQ multiplex PCR; TCRdb keeps only in-frame clonotypes and omits some of them. This sample has about 42,000 clones, with 70% to 90% found just once. Germline CDR1 SGDLS, CDR2 YYNGEE. The germline V and J ends were trimmed by 2 bases and 4 bases, with 7 bases remaining between them. The CDR3 contains 13 residues. The chain carries TRBV9 and TRBJ2-1; no clear D. This sequence originates from an adult with an advanced solid tumor such as melanoma, head and neck, liver or kidney cancer. Here the sequenced sample was CD4+ or CD8+ T cells sorted from blood, taken in a trial of the OX40 agonist ivuxolimab. The CDR3 bases are TGTGCCAGCAGCGTCGGCAGGTACAATGAGCAGTTCTTC. Translation: CASSVGRYNEQFF.